Reported below is one T cell receptor beta chain. What it binds is not known. The entry originates in a study of T cell responses to AZD1222 COVID-19 vaccine. Study findings and constraints: Repertoires were obtained solely post-peak T cell response. Donors skewed white British and female; clonal diversity was possibly underestimated. Close to half of all spike-specific TCRs reportedly target regions of the variants that are unmutated.

Losses at the gene ends were 1 base for V and 3 bases for J; bases not matched to a gene: 11. Germline lookup yields CDR1 KGHSH and CDR2 LQKENI. The CDR3 is 19 residues long. Sequenced by immunoSEQ multiplex PCR; TCRdb stores in-frame clones only, minus some. This sample has 95,000 to 100,000 clones, with about 88% found just once. Pooling of second doses given at about 4 or about 12 weeks was done. The gene calls are TRBV18 and TRBJ1-5; 11 bases align to TRBD1. The TCR sequence derives from an adult who received the AZD1222 COVID-19 vaccine. This material consisted of peripheral blood, taken 28 days after the second AZD1222 dose. The CDR3 bases are TGTGCCAGCTCACCACAAACTTTAGGGACAGGGGGACCCAATCAGCCCCAGCATTTT. It encodes CASSPQTLGTGGPNQPQHF.